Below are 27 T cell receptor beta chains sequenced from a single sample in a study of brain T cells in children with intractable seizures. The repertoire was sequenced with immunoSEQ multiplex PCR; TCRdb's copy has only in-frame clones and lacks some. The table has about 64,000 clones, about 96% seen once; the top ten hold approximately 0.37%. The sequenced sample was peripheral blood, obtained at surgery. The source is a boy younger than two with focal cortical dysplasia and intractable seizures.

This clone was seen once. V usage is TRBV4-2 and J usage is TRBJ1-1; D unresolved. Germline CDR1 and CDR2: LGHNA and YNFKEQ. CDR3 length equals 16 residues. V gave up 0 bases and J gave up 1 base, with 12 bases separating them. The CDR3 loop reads CASSQDLGRQNTEAFF. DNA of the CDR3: TGTGCCAGCAGCCAAGATCTAGGGCGTCAGAACACTGAAGCTTTCTTT.

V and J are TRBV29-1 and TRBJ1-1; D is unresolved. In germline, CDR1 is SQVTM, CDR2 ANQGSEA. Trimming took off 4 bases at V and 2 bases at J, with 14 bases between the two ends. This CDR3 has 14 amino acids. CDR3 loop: CSVGPGVLNTEAFF. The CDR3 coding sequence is TGCAGCGTTGGGCCGGGAGTTCTTAACACTGAAGCTTTCTTT.

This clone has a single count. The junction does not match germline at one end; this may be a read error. CDR3 coding DNA: TGTGCCAGCAGCCTAGCCGTGGGGAGGGCCGGGGAGCAGTACTTC. Residues: CASSLAVGRAGEQYF. V and J are TRBV7-6 and TRBJ2-7, with 7 nucleotides matching TRBD2. The germline gives CDR1 SGHVS, CDR2 FNYEAQ. This CDR3 comprises 15 residues.

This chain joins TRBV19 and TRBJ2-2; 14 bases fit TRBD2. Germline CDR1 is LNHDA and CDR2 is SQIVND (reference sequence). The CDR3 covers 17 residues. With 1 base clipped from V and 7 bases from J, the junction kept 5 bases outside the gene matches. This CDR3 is CASSIGGLAGADGELFF. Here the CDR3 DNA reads TGTGCCAGTAGTATAGGGGGACTAGCGGGAGCGGACGGGGAGCTGTTTTTT.

This CDR3 reads CASSLGDPHYEQYF. Here the CDR3 DNA reads TGTGCCAGCAGCTTGGGGGACCCCCACTACGAGCAGTACTTC. The chain employs TRBV5-8 and TRBJ2-7; D may correspond to TRBD1 or TRBD2 (5 bases each). The CDR3 is 14 amino acids. Germline loops: CDR1 SGHTS, CDR2 YDEGEE. V lost 0 bases and J lost 3, with 10 bases in between.

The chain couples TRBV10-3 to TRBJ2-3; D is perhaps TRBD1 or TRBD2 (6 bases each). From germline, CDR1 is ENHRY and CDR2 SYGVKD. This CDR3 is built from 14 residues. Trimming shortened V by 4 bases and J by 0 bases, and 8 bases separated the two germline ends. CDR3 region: CAISGGASTDTQYF. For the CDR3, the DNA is TGTGCCATCAGTGGGGGGGCTAGCACAGATACGCAGTATTTT.

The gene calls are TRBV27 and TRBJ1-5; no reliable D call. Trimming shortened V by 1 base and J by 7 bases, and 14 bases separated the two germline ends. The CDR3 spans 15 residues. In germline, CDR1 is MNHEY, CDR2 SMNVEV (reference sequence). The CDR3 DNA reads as TGTGCCAGCAGTTTATGGTCCGGGCAAGGGCAGCCCCAGCATTTT. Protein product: CASSLWSGQGQPQHF.

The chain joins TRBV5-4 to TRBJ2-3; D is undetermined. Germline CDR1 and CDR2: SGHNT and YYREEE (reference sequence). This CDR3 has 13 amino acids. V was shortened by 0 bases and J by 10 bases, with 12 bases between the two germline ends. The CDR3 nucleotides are TGTGCCAGCAGCTTGGCCGACGGCCGGGCGCAGTATTTT. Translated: CASSLADGRAQYF.

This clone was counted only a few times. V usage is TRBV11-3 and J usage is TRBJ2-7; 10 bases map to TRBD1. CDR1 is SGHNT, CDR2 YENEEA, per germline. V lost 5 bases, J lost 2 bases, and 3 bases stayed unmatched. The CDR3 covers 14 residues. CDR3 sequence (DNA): TGTGCCAGCAGCCGGGGACAGGGGACCTACGAGCAGTACTTC. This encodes CASSRGQGTYEQYF.

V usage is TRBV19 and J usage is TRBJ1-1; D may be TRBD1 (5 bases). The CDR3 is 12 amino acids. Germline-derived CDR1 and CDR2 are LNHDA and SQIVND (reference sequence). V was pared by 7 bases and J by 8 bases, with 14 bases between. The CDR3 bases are TGTGCCAGTAACACGGACAAGACAGAAGCTTTCTTT. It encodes CASNTDKTEAFF.

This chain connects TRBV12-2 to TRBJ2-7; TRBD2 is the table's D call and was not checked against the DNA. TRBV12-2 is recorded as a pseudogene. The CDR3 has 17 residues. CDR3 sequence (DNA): TGTGCAAGTCGCTTAGAAGCCGACTCCTCCTTGTGGTGGGAGCAGTACTTC. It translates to CASRLEADSSLWWEQYF.

CDR3 in DNA: TGTGCCAGCATGAGGGGGCGGAACACCGGGGAGCTGTTTTTT. This gives the protein CASMRGRNTGELFF. The chain has TRBV2 and TRBJ2-2, with 7 bases aligning to TRBD1. From germline, CDR1 is SNHLY and CDR2 FYNNEI. Losses at the gene ends were 7 bases for V and 1 base for J; bases not matched to a gene: 3. The length of the CDR3 is 14 residues.

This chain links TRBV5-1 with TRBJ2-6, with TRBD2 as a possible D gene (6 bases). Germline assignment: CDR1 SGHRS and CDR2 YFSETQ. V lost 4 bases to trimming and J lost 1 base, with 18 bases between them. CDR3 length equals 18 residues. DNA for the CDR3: TGCGCCAGCAGCCGCGGAGGGGTACCACATTCTGGGGCCAACGTCCTGACTTTC. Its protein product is CASSRGGVPHSGANVLTF.

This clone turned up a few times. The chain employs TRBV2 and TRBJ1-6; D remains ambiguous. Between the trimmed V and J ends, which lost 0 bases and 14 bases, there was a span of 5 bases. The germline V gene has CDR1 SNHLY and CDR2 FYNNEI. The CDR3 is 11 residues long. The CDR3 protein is CASSEALTLHF. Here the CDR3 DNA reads TGTGCCAGCAGTGAAGCCCTCACCCTCCACTTT.

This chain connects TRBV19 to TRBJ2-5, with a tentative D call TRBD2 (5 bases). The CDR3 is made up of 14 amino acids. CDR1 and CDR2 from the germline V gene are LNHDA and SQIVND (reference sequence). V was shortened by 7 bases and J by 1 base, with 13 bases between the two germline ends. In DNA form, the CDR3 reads TGTGCCAGTAACGAGGGCAGCGTCCAAGAGACCCAGTACTTC. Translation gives CASNEGSVQETQYF. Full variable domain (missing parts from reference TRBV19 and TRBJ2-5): DGGITQSPKYLFRKEGQNVTLSCEQNLNHDAMYWYRQDPGQGLRLIYYSQIVNDFQKGDIAEGYSVSREKKESFPLTVTSAQKNPTAFYLCASNEGSVQETQYFGPGTRLLVL.

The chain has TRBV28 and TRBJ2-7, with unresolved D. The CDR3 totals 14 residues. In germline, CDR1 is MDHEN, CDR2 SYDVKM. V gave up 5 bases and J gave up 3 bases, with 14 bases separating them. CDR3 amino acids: CASSEQEKGYEQYF. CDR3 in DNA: TGTGCCAGCAGTGAGCAGGAGAAGGGCTACGAGCAGTACTTC. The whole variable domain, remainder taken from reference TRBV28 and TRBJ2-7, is DVKVTQSSRYLVKRTGEKVFLECVQDMDHENMFWYRQDPGLGLRLIYFSYDVKMKEKGDIPEGYSVSREKKERFSLILESASTNQTSMYLCASSEQEKGYEQYFGPGTRLTVT.

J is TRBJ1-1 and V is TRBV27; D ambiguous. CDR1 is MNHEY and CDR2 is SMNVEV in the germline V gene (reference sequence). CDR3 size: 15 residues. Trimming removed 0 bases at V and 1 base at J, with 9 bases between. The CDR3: CASSLSTSGNTEAFF. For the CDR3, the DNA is TGTGCCAGCAGTTTATCGACCTCGGGGAACACTGAAGCTTTCTTT.

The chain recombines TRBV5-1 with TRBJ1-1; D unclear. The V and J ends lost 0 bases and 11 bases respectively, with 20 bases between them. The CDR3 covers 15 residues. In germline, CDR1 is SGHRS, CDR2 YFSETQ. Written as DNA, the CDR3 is TGCGCCAGCAGCTTGGCCGCGACGGCGGTCGGGGAGGCTTTCTTT. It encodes CASSLAATAVGEAFF.

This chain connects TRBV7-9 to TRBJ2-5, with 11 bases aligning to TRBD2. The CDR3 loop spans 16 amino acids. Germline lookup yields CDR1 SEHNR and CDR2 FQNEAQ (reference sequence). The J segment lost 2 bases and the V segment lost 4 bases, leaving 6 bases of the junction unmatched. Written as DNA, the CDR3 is TGTGCCAGCAGCTCCCGAAGACTAGCGGGACAAGAGACCCAGTACTTC. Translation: CASSSRRLAGQETQYF.

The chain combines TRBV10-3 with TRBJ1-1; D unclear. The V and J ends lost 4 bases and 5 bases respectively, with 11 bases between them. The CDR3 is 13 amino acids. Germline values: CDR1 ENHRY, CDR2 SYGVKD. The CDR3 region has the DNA TGTGCCATCAGTGGGGATGGTCGGACTGAAGCTTTCTTT. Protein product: CAISGDGRTEAFF.

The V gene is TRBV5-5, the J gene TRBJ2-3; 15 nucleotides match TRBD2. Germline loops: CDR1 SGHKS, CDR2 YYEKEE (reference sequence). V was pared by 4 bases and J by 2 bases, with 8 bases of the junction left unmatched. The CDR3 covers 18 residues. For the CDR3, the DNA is TGTGCCAGCAGCACGGGACTAGCGGGAGGTTTTCTCACAGATACGCAGTATTTT. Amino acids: CASSTGLAGGFLTDTQYF. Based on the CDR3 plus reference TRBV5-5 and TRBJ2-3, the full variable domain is DAGVTQSPTHLIKTRGQQVTLRCSPISGHKSVSWYQQVLGQGPQFIFQYYEKEERGRGNFPDRFSARQFPNYSSELNVNALLLGDSALYLCASSTGLAGGFLTDTQYFGPGTRLTVL.

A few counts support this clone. The CDR3, as DNA: TGTGCCAGCTCACCAGGGTATAGCAATCAGCCCCAGCATTTT. Translating gives CASSPGYSNQPQHF. V is TRBV18 and J is TRBJ1-5, with D unresolved. V lost 2 bases and J lost 0, with 5 bases in between. Per the germline V gene, CDR1 is KGHSH and CDR2 is LQKENI. CDR3 length: 14 amino acids.

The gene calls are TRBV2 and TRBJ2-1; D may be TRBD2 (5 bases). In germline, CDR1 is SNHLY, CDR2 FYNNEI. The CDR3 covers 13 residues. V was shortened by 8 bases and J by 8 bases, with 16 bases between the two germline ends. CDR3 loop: CASWTLRAYEQFF. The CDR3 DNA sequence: TGTGCCAGCTGGACTCTTAGAGCGTATGAGCAGTTCTTC. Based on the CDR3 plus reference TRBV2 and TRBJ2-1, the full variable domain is EPEVTQTPSHQVTQMGQEVILRCVPISNHLYFYWYRQILGQKVEFLVSFYNNEISEKSEIFDDQFSVERPDGSNFTLKIRSTKLEDSAMYFCASWTLRAYEQFFGPGTRLTVL.

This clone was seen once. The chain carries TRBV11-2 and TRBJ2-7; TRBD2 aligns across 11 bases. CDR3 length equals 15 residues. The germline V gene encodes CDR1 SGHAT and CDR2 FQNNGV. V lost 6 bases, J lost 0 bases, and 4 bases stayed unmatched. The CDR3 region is CASSWGLAASYEQYF. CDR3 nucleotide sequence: TGTGCCAGCAGTTGGGGACTAGCGGCCTCCTACGAGCAGTACTTC.

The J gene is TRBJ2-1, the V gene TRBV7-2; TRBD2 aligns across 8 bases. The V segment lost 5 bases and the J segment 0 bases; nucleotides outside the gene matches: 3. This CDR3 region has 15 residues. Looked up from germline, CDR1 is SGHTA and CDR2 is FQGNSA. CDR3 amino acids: CASSPLAGSYNEQFF. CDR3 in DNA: TGTGCCAGCAGCCCGCTAGCGGGCTCCTACAATGAGCAGTTCTTC.

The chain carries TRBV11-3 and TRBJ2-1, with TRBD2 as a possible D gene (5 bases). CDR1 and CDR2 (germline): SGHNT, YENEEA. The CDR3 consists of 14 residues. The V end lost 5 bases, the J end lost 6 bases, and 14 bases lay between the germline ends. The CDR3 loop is CASSPGSIANEQFF. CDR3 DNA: TGTGCCAGCAGCCCGGGGTCCATCGCCAATGAGCAGTTCTTC.

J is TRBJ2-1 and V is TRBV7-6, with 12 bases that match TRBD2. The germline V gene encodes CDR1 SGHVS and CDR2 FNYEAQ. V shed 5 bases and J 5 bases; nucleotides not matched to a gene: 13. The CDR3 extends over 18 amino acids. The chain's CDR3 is CASSPRTSGIRDNNEQFF. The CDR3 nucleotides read TGTGCCAGCAGCCCGAGGACTAGCGGGATTAGGGACAACAATGAGCAGTTCTTC.